This T cell receptor (beta chain) derives from a study of beta chain features in type 1 diabetes. Findings and limits, study-wide: In cDNA sequencing, cells with high TCR expression could be over-represented.

Reverse transcribing all isolated RNA meant expressed TCRB transcripts were sequenced. Clones were read by immunoSEQ multiplex PCR, and TCRdb kept only the in-frame ones, dropping some. The table shows 120,000 to 150,000 clones, with about 10% occurring only once. CDR1 and CDR2 from the germline V gene are LNHDA and SQIVND (reference sequence). CDR3 size: 15 residues. V was pared by 7 bases and J by 2 bases, with 16 bases between. This clone has more than one count but fewer than ten. What it binds is not known. The clonotype was recovered from a man between 18 and 29 years old in good health. The sequenced sample was naive CD4+ T cells from blood. This chain joins TRBV19 and TRBJ2-3, with D possibly being TRBD2 (6 bases). The CDR3 sequence is CASIPSGDPTDTQYF. Here the CDR3 DNA reads TGTGCCAGTATCCCTTCGGGGGACCCCACAGATACGCAGTATTTT.